The 17 T cell receptor beta chains reported below all come from one sample, sequenced in a study of PD-1 blockade in classical Hodgkin lymphoma. Only in-frame clones appear in the TCRdb table, and some are missing; sequencing was by immunoSEQ multiplex PCR. Of some 50,000 clones in the sample, roughly 73% were seen once. In every patient, relapse followed autologous stem cell transplantation, while exposure to brentuximab vedotin differed. Sequenced here: peripheral blood mononuclear cells (PBMCs), sampled at baseline. All receptors derive from a human donor with classical Hodgkin lymphoma.

The chain recombines TRBV9 with TRBJ1-2; TRBD1 is a possible D gene (5 bases). V was cut by 0 bases and J by 8 bases, with 11 bases left in between. Germline lookup yields CDR1 SGDLS and CDR2 YYNGEE. This CDR3 has 13 amino acids. Here the CDR3 DNA reads TGTGCCAGCAGCGTAGGGGGACGATGGGGCTACACCTTC. Its protein is CASSVGGRWGYTF.

This clone is a singleton in its sample. The chain has TRBV19 and TRBJ1-5, with TRBD1 as a possible D gene (5 bases). Trimming took off 10 bases at V and 5 bases at J, with 18 bases between the two ends. This CDR3 has 14 residues. Germline V gene lookup returns CDR1 LNHDA and CDR2 SQIVND (reference sequence). The CDR3 sequence: CATKRGDLDQPQHF. CDR3 nucleotide sequence: TGTGCCACCAAACGGGGGGATCTGGATCAGCCCCAGCATTTT.

This clone is medium-sized by share. This chain links TRBV9 with TRBJ2-3; 9 bases are shared with TRBD2. The CDR3 is 16 amino acids. The ends lost 3 bases at V and 2 bases at J; junction bases unmatched: 7. Germline values: CDR1 SGDLS, CDR2 YYNGEE. The CDR3 DNA sequence: TGTGCCAGCAGCGCACTATCTAGCGGGACCACAGATACGCAGTATTTT. Amino acids: CASSALSSGTTDTQYF.

The chain employs TRBV6-5 and TRBJ2-3; no reliable D call. Trimming removed 1 base from V and 5 bases from J, with 7 bases in between. CDR3 length equals 13 residues. CDR1 is MNHEY and CDR2 is SVGAGI in the germline V gene. The CDR3 DNA reads as TGTGCCAGCAGTTACTATTTGGGAGATACGCAGTATTTT. This encodes CASSYYLGDTQYF.

The chain couples TRBV4-1 to TRBJ1-2; D possibly corresponds to TRBD1 (5 bases). Trimming took 2 bases from V and 4 from J, leaving 11 bases between them. Germline CDR1 is MGHRA and CDR2 is YSYEKL. The CDR3 is 14 residues long. The DNA of the CDR3 is TGCGCCAGCAGCCAAACCCAGGGCCCCTATGGCTACACCTTC. The encoded protein is CASSQTQGPYGYTF.

J is TRBJ1-1 and V is TRBV10-3; TRBD1 aligns across 7 bases. This CDR3 contains 12 residues. V dropped 6 bases and J dropped 5; count of bases not matched to a gene: 3. Germline assignment: CDR1 ENHRY and CDR2 SYGVKD. CDR3 DNA sequence: TGTGCCATCAGCGACAGGGAAACTGAAGCTTTCTTT. It is translated as CAISDRETEAFF.

This clone appeared a few times. The junction does not match germline at one end; this may be a read error. The rearrangement joins TRBV28 to TRBJ2-4, with 11 bases that match TRBD1. CDR1 is MDHEN and CDR2 is SYDVKM in the germline V gene. CDR3 length: 12 residues. This chain's CDR3 is CASSSRTGGLDF. Here the CDR3 DNA reads TGTGCCAGCAGTTCCCGGACAGGGGGCCTGGACTTC.

This rearrangement joins TRBV28 to TRBJ2-7; D gene ambiguous. The CDR3 extends over 12 amino acids. Germline V gives CDR1 MDHEN, CDR2 SYDVKM. Trimming pared 7 bases from V and 3 bases from J, leaving 10 bases between. In nucleotides, the CDR3 is TGTGCCAGCAAGGGTACCCTCTACGAGCAGTACTTC. Translating gives CASKGTLYEQYF.

The chain recombines TRBV7-2 with TRBJ1-1; D not certain. V was pared by 5 bases and J by 4 bases, with 11 bases between. The germline CDR1 and CDR2 sequences are SGHTA and FQGNSA. This CDR3 is 13 amino acids long. CDR3 DNA: TGTGCCAGCAGCCCGGGCGTGGGCACTGAAGCTTTCTTT. It translates to CASSPGVGTEAFF.

This sequence joins TRBV11-3 and TRBJ2-7; no clear D gene. The CDR3 has 13 amino acids. The germline gives CDR1 SGHNT, CDR2 YENEEA. The ends were cut back, 3 bases at V and 1 base at J, with 7 bases in the middle. The CDR3 DNA reads TGTGCCAGCAGCTTTCCGGAATCCTACGAGCAGTACTTC. This translates into CASSFPESYEQYF. Looking up the rest from reference TRBV11-3 and TRBJ2-7 gives the full variable domain: EAGVVQSPRYKIIEKKQPVAFWCNPISGHNTLYWYLQNLGQGPELLIRYENEEAVDDSQLPKDRFSAERLKGVDSTLKIQPAELGDSAVYLCASSFPESYEQYFGPGTRLTVT.

CDR3 DNA: TGCGCCAGCAGCTTGGCGGGACAGATGAACACTGAAGCTTTCTTT. This sequence encodes CASSLAGQMNTEAFF. The chain employs TRBV5-1 and TRBJ1-1, with TRBD1 identical over 7 bases. This CDR3 is 15 amino acids long. Trimming at V came to 0 bases and at J to 0 bases, leaving 2 bases not matched to a gene. Germline CDR1 SGHRS, CDR2 YFSETQ.

The V call is TRBV5-1, the J call TRBJ1-2; 7 bases map to TRBD1. Germline V gene sequence: CDR1 SGHRS, CDR2 YFSETQ. The CDR3 extends over 15 amino acids. V lost 6 bases, J lost 2 bases, and 10 bases stayed unmatched. As DNA, the CDR3 is TGCGCCAGCACCAAAGCACAGGGGAGAAACTATGGCTACACCTTC. It codes for CASTKAQGRNYGYTF.

V usage is TRBV6-1 and J usage is TRBJ2-4; 10 bases align to TRBD1. Trimming took 2 bases from V and 6 from J; bases not matched to a gene: 7. Germline CDR1 reads MNHNS; CDR2 reads SASEGT. There are 16 residues in the CDR3. CDR3 sequence (DNA): TGTGCCAGCAGTGAACCGATCAGGGACAGGGGAAACATTCAGTACTTC. Translated, it gives CASSEPIRDRGNIQYF.

The V and J genes are TRBV11-2 and TRBJ2-7; D call uncertain. This CDR3 has 15 residues. Germline V gene data show CDR1 as SGHAT and CDR2 as FQNNGV. Between the trimmed V and J ends, which lost 5 bases and 7 bases, there was a span of 21 bases. The DNA for the CDR3 is TGTGCCAGCAGCCTCGGCGGTAGCTCCCTAGTAGAGCAGTACTTC. Translated, it gives CASSLGGSSLVEQYF.

CDR3 DNA: TGCGCCAGCAGTGAGGGACTAGCGGGAAATGAGCAGTTCTTC. This gives the protein CASSEGLAGNEQFF. The chain employs TRBV10-1 and TRBJ2-1; 12 positions match TRBD2. Germline CDR1 reads WNHNN; CDR2 reads SYGVQD (reference sequence). This CDR3 spans 14 amino acids. J lost 7 bases, V lost 2 bases, and 0 bases had no gene match.

V is TRBV12-5 and J is TRBJ2-7; 10 bases agree with TRBD1. CDR3 size: 12 residues. Germline loops: CDR1 LGHNT, CDR2 FRNRAP. The CDR3 DNA reads as TGTCCGGAGACAGGGGGCAGGAACGAGCAGTACTTC. Translation gives CPETGGRNEQYF.

The rearrangement joins TRBV7-3 to TRBJ2-1, with 10 nucleotides matching TRBD2. There are 16 residues in the CDR3. The trim removed 2 bases at V and 4 bases at J, leaving 5 bases unmatched. The germline gives CDR1 SGHTA, CDR2 FQGTGA. Here the CDR3 reads CASSLDLTSGYNEQFF. The CDR3 nucleotides read TGTGCCAGCAGCTTAGACTTGACTAGCGGGTACAATGAGCAGTTCTTC.